Below are 14 T cell receptor beta chains sequenced from a single sample in a study of tumor-infiltrating lymphocytes in primary liver carcinoma. Co-extraction of RNA and DNA was performed on about 20-32 mg of unsorted bulk tissue. The template, about 510 ng total RNA, yielded TCR beta cDNA made with a constant-region primer. The TCR beta library was amplified through three nested multiplex PCR rounds in a modified ARM-PCR procedure. The first two PCR rounds used TRBV1-TRBV30 forward primers with a C-beta reverse primer, about 10 cycles each. TCRdb independently ran MiXCR on the multiplex PCR reads; one entry per CDR3 protein. Here the sample spans under 200,000 distinct CDR3 sequences, over 80% being singletons. The sample taken for sequencing was tumor tissue from primary liver carcinoma. These receptors originate from a man aged 40-50 years with primary liver carcinoma and hepatitis B virus infection.

V is TRBV2 and J is TRBJ1-1; 7 bases match TRBD1. The CDR3 totals 13 residues. The germline CDR1 and CDR2 sequences are SNHLY and FYNNEI. The J segment lost 5 bases and the V segment lost 10 bases, leaving 10 bases of the junction unmatched. The CDR3 sequence: CANNPGTETEAFF. CDR3 sequence (DNA): TGTGCCAACAATCCCGGGACAGAGACTGAAGCTTTCTTT.

Turning to this clonotype: A read error may account for a junction end that differs from germline. The chain is built from TRBV11-1 and TRBJ2-1, with D perhaps matching TRBD2 (6 bases). CDR1 is SGHAT, CDR2 FQDESV, per germline (reference sequence). The CDR3 contains 17 residues. CDR3: CASSSPPGWRAFSEQFF. DNA of the CDR3: TGTGCAAGCAGCTCCCCTCCTGGCTGGAGGGCCTTTAGTGAGCAATTCTTC. Full variable domain (rest looked up from reference TRBV11-1 and TRBJ2-1): EAEVAQSPRYKITEKSQAVAFWCDPISGHATLYWYRQILGQGPELLVQFQDESVVDDSQLPKDRFSAERLKGVDSTLKIQPAELGDSAMYLCASSSPPGWRAFSEQFFGPGTRLTVL.

V is TRBV19 and J is TRBJ1-1; D unclear. Germline assignment: CDR1 LNHDA and CDR2 SQIVND (reference sequence). The length of the CDR3 is 13 residues. V lost 4 bases to trimming and J lost 7 bases, with 13 bases between them. The CDR3 region has the DNA TGTGCCAGTAGTACCCAAGCCGGTATTGAAGCTTTCTTT. Its translation is CASSTQAGIEAFF. The complete variable domain, with remaining parts taken from reference TRBV19 and TRBJ1-1, reads DGGITQSPKYLFRKEGQNVTLSCEQNLNHDAMYWYRQDPGQGLRLIYYSQIVNDFQKGDIAEGYSVSREKKESFPLTVTSAQKNPTAFYLCASSTQAGIEAFFGQGTRLTVV.

J is TRBJ2-5 and V is TRBV6-5; maybe TRBD2 (6 bases). Trimming removed 6 bases at V and 9 bases at J, with 20 bases between. The CDR3 is made up of 14 amino acids. Germline V CDR1 and CDR2: MNHEY, SVGAGI. This chain's CDR3 is CASSSLGESGAQYF. The CDR3 nucleotides are TGTGCCAGCAGCTCCCTAGGTGAGTCGGGGGCCCAGTACTTC.

This chain uses TRBV6-1 with TRBJ2-7; the D gene could be TRBD1 or TRBD2 (6 bases each). The germline V and J ends were trimmed by 6 bases and 2 bases, with 20 bases remaining between them. The germline V gene encodes CDR1 MNHNS and CDR2 SASEGT. This CDR3 has 16 residues. The CDR3 region has the DNA TGTGCCAGCAGACCCGGAGGGGGTGGCGTCCCCTACGAGCAGTACTTC. It encodes CASRPGGGGVPYEQYF.

Remarks on this clonotype: The junction departs from germline at one end; a sequencing error may be responsible. V is TRBV5-6 and J is TRBJ2-3; no clear D gene. Germline-derived CDR1 and CDR2 are SGHDT and YYEEEE. The CDR3 loop spans 13 amino acids. CDR3 bases: TGTGCCAGCAGCGGTCAGCTTACAGATACACAGTATTTT. It codes for CASSGQLTDTQYF.

Of note for this clonotype: At one end, the junction sequence differs from germline, possibly due to a read error. The rearrangement joins TRBV28 to TRBJ2-5; D call uncertain. Germline V gene lookup returns CDR1 MDHEN and CDR2 SYDVKM. CDR3 length: 14 amino acids. CDR3 bases: TGTGCCAGCAGTTTATTGGGGATAAGAGCGACCGAGTACTTC. Its protein is CASSLLGIRATEYF.

Remarks on this clonotype: Because the CDR3 is missing its conserved closing phenylalanine or tryptophan, this is likely a read error. The chain carries TRBV11-2 and TRBJ2-2, with a tentative D call TRBD2 (5 bases). The germline gives CDR1 SGHAT, CDR2 FQNNGV. This CDR3 is 14 amino acids long. The CDR3 DNA sequence: TGTCCCAGCAGCAAGAGTGGGAGCCCCGGGGAGCTGTTTTCT. This translates into CPSSKSGSPGELFS.

Points on this clonotype: One end of the junction does not line up with germline, which may come from a read error. The rearrangement joins TRBV5-5 to TRBJ2-5, with 10 positions matching TRBD2. The V gene's germline CDR1 is SGHKS and CDR2 YYEKEE (reference sequence). This CDR3 region has 15 residues. The CDR3 bases are TGTGCCAGCAGCTCAGTAGCGGGAGGCCAAGAGACCCAGTGTTTC. It translates to CASSSVAGGQETQCF. Filled out from reference TRBV5-5 and TRBJ2-5, the complete variable domain reads DAGVTQSPTHLIKTRGQQVTLRCSPISGHKSVSWYQQVLGQGPQFIFQYYEKEERGRGNFPDRFSARQFPNYSSELNVNALLLGDSALYLCASSSVAGGQETQCFGPGTRLLVL.

The rearrangement links TRBV10-2 to TRBJ2-7; 8 bases are shared with TRBD1. The CDR3 length is 14 residues. CDR1 is WSHSY and CDR2 is SAAADI in the germline V gene. V lost 6 bases and J lost 10; bases outside the gene matches: 14. CDR3 nucleotides: TGCGCCAGCAGCCGAGACAGGGGTATCGACAAACAGTACTTC. It encodes CASSRDRGIDKQYF.

With respect to this clonotype: Here the CDR3 omits its conserved ending phenylalanine or tryptophan, so a read error is the likely source. This chain connects TRBV4-3 to TRBJ2-1; no clear D. This CDR3 is 16 amino acids long. Germline V gene lookup returns CDR1 LGHNA and CDR2 YSLEER. The CDR3 bases are TGCGCCAGCAGCAAAGATCCCTACTCAGAATGCAATGAGCAGTTCGTC. Protein product: CASSKDPYSECNEQFV.

As for this clonotype: The final CDR3 position lacks the conserved phenylalanine or tryptophan, pointing to a likely read error. The chain has TRBV11-1 and TRBJ1-6; TRBD1 is a possible D gene (5 bases). This CDR3 has 13 amino acids. Per germline, CDR1 SGHAT and CDR2 FQDESV (reference sequence). The CDR3 coding sequence is TGTGCAAGCAGCCGGACACTGGTGTCACCCCTCCACTAT. Its translation: CASSRTLVSPLHY.

Details on this clonotype: The germline gene is not matched at one end of the junction; a read error may be the cause. This chain connects TRBV5-6 to TRBJ2-1, with D perhaps matching TRBD1 or TRBD2 (6 bases each). The V gene's germline CDR1 is SGHDT and CDR2 YYEEEE. This CDR3 has 17 amino acids. The CDR3 loop reads CASSSNLQGRGYNDQFF. CDR3 DNA sequence: TGTGCCAGCAGCTCGAACCTACAGGGCCGGGGGTACAATGACCAGTTCTTC. The full variable domain, in which reference TRBV5-6 and TRBJ2-1 provide the parts outside the CDR3, is DAGVTQSPTHLIKTRGQQVTLRCSPKSGHDTVSWYQQALGQGPQFIFQYYEEEERQRGNFPDRFSGHQFPNYSSELNVNALLLGDSALYLCASSSNLQGRGYNDQFFGPGTRLTVL.

On this clonotype itself: The CDR3 end shows no conserved phenylalanine or tryptophan, and so a read error is likely. No DNA is shown, since the ends of the CDR3 on it are uncertain; the CDR3 is the one TCRdb lists. The chain has TRBV4-3 and TRBJ2-1; TRBD2, as called in the table, went unchecked against the DNA. The CDR3 contains 16 residues when both ends are counted. Germline assignment: CDR1 LGHNA and CDR2 YSLEER. CDR3 amino acids: CGSSQFPPPADNEQVL.